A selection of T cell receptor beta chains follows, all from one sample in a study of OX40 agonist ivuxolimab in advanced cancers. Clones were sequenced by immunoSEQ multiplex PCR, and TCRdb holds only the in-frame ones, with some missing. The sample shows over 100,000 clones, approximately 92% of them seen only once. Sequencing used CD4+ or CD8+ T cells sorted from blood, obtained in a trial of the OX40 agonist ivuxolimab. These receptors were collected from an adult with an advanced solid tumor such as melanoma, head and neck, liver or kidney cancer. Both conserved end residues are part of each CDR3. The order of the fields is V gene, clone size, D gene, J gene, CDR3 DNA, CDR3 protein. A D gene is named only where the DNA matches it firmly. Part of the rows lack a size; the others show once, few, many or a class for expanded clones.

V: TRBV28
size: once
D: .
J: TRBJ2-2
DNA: TGTGCCAGCAGCCGACAACTGCCGAACACCGGGGAGCTGTTTTTT
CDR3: CASSRQLPNTGELFF

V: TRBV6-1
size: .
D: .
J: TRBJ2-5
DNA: TGTGCCAGCAGTGCGGTGGGCTTGGAGACCCAGTACTTC
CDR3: CASSAVGLETQYF

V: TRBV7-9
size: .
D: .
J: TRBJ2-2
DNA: TGTGCCAGCAGCTTAGTTCCGGGAGTATTTTCCGGGGAGCTGTTTTTT
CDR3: CASSLVPGVFSGELFF

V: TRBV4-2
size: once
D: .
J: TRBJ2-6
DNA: TGTGCCAGCAGCCAAGCTGCCCGGGACACGGTCTCTGGGGCCAACGTCCTGACTTTC
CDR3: CASSQAARDTVSGANVLTF

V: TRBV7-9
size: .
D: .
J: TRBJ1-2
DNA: TGTGCCAGCAGCTTAGCAGGGGAGAGGTATGGCTACACCTTC
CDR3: CASSLAGERYGYTF

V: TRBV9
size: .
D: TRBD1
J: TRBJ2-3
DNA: TGTGCCAGCAGCATTCTTACAGGGGGAGCAGATACGCAGTATTTT
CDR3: CASSILTGGADTQYF

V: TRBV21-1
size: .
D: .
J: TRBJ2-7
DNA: TGTGCCAGCAACCGGACAGGGCTCTCCTACGAGCAGTACTTC
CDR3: CASNRTGLSYEQYF

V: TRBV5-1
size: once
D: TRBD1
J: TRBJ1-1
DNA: TGCGCCAGCAGCTTGGCGGGGACAGGGATGAACACTGAAGCTTTCTTT
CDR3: CASSLAGTGMNTEAFF

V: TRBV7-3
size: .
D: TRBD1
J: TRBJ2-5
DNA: TGTGCCAGCAGCCCTCGGGACAGGGGATTGGGGACCCAGTACTTC
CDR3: CASSPRDRGLGTQYF

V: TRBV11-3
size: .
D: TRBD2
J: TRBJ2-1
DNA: TGTGCCAGCAGCTTGGGGGCGGGGGGTGAGCAGTTCTTC
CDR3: CASSLGAGGEQFF

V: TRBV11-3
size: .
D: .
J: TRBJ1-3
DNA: TGTGCCAGCAGCACGGACTCTGGAAACACCATATATTTT
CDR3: CASSTDSGNTIYF

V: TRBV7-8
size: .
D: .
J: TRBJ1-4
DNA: TGTGCCAGCAGCCAAGCCCACAGGGTGGAGGATGAAAAACTGTTTTTT
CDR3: CASSQAHRVEDEKLFF

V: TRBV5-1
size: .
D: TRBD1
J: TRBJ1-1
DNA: TGCGCCAGCAGCTTCACAGGGGGCGGAACTGAAGCTTTCTTT
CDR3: CASSFTGGGTEAFF

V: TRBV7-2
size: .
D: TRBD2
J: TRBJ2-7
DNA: TGTGCCAGCAGCCCCCTACCCGGGACTAGCGTACTCTACGAGCAGTACTTC
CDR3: CASSPLPGTSVLYEQYF

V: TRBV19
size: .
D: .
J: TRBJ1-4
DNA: TGTGCCAGTAGTCTACAGGCTACCGGAGAAAAACTGTTTTTT
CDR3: CASSLQATGEKLFF

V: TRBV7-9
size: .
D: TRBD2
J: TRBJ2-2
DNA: TGTGCCAGCAACCCTCGGGGAGGGGCTGGGAGCACCGGGGAGCTGTTTTTT
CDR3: CASNPRGGAGSTGELFF

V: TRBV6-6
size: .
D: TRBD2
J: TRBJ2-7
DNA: TGTGCCAGCAGTACTCCGGGACTAGGAACCTACGAGCAGTACTTC
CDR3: CASSTPGLGTYEQYF

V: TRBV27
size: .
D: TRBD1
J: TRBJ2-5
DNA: TGTGCCAGCAGTTTATCTTTCCCGCCGACAGGGGTCTACCCAGGAATCCAAGAGACCCAGTACTTC
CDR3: CASSLSFPPTGVYPGIQETQYF

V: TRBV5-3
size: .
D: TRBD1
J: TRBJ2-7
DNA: TGTGCCAGCAGCCGGGACAGGGCCTCGGAATACGAGCAGTACTTC
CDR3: CASSRDRASEYEQYF

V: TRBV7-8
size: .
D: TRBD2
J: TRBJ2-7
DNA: TGTGCCAGCAGCTTAGGGGGGAGGGTCGAGCAGTACTTC
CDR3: CASSLGGRVEQYF

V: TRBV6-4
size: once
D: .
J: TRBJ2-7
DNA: TGTGCCAGCAGAGGGGTATCGACACTCTCCTACGAGCAGTACTTC
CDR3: CASRGVSTLSYEQYF

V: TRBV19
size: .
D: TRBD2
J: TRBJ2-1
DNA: TGTGCCAGTAATTCCGGGACTAGCGGGAACAATGAGCAGTTCTTC
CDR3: CASNSGTSGNNEQFF

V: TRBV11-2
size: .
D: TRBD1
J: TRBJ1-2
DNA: TGTGCCAGCAGCTTTACAGGGGGCGGTGGCTACACCTTC
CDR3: CASSFTGGGGYTF

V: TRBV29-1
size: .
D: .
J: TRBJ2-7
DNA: TGCAGCGTTGAAGATAGGGGGTTCTCCTACGAGCAGTACTTC
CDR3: CSVEDRGFSYEQYF

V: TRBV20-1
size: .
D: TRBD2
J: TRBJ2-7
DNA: TGCAGTGCTTCTAGCGGCTACGAGCAGTACTTC
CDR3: CSASSGYEQYF

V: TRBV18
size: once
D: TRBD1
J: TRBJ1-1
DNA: TGTGCCAGCTCACCCACGACAGGGAGCACTGAAGCTTTCTTT
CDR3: CASSPTTGSTEAFF

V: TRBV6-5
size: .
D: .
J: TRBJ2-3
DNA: TGTGCCAGCAGGGACGTATCGGCTCGGGCAGATACGCAGTATTTT
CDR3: CASRDVSARADTQYF

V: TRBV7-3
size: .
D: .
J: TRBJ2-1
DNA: TGTGCCAGCAAGGTTGCGGGATCCTACAATGAGCAGTTCTTC
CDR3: CASKVAGSYNEQFF

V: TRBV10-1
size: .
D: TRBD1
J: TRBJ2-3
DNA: TGCGCCAGCAGTGTACAAACAGGGGTCACAGATACGCAGTATTTT
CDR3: CASSVQTGVTDTQYF

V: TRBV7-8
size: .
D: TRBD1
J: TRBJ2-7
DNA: TGTGCCAGCAGCTTAAACCCGGGACAGGGTTCCTACGAGCAGTACTTC
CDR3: CASSLNPGQGSYEQYF

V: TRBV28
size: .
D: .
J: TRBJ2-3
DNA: TGTGCCAGCAGTGGCCCCGGGACTAGCACAGATACGCAGTATTTT
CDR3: CASSGPGTSTDTQYF

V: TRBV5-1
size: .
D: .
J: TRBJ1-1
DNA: TGCGCCAGCAGCTCGCGGGCCTTCGGGCAGAACACTGAAGCTTTCTTT
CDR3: CASSSRAFGQNTEAFF

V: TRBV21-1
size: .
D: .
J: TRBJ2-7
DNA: TGTGCCAGCGGGAAGACAGGGGGGAATATATCCTACGAGCAGTACTTC
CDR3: CASGKTGGNISYEQYF

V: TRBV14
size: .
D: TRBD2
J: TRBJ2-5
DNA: TGTGCCAGCAGCCAAGATAAGCGGGGGTACCAAGAGACCCAGTACTTC
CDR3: CASSQDKRGYQETQYF

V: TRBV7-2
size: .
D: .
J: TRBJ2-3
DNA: TGTGCCAGCAGCCCCTCTCTGGGGACAGATACGCAGTATTTT
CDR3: CASSPSLGTDTQYF

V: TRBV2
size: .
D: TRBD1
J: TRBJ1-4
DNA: TGTGCCAGCAGGGACAGGGGTGGTGGTAATGAAAAACTGTTTTTT
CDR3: CASRDRGGGNEKLFF

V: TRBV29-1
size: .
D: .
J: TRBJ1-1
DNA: TGCAGCGTTGTGGCCACACAGGGTATGACTGAAGCTTTCTTT
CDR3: CSVVATQGMTEAFF

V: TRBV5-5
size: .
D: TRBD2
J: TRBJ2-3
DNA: TGTGCCAGCAGCCGACTAGCGGGAGGTTCCACAGATACGCAGTATTTT
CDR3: CASSRLAGGSTDTQYF

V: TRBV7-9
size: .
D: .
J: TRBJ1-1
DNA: TGTGCCAGCAGCTTTCGGGACGGGAAGCGGTACACTGAAGCTTTCTTT
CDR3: CASSFRDGKRYTEAFF

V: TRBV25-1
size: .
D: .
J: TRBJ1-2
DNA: TGTGCCAGCAGTTCTCGGAACATTTCGGGCTATGGCTACACCTTC
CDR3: CASSSRNISGYGYTF

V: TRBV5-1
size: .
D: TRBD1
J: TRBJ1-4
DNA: TGCGCCAGCAGCCCCGGGATCGACAGGGTCCGGGAAAAACTGTTTTTT
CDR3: CASSPGIDRVREKLFF

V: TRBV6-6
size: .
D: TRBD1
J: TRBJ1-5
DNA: TGTGCCAGCAGTCCGTACAGAGACAGGGTCAATCAGCCCCAGCATTTT
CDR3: CASSPYRDRVNQPQHF

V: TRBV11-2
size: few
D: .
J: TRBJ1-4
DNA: TGTGCCAGCAGCCCAGAGGGAAAACTGTTTTTT
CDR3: CASSPEGKLFF

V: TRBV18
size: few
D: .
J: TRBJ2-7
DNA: TGTGCCAGCTCACAGTACGGGCGGGACGGGGCCGAGCAGTACTTC
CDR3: CASSQYGRDGAEQYF

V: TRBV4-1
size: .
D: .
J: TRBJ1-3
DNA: TGCGCCAGCAGCCAAGAAGACTCTGGAAACACCATATATTTT
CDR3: CASSQEDSGNTIYF